This T cell receptor (beta chain) was identified during a study of blood T cell repertoires in COVID-19. Study information: The United States, Italy and Spain were the sources of the acute and convalescent COVID-19 samples. The cDNA or gDNA used as material had been derived from T cells, B-cell-depleted T cells, or PBMCs.

Germline CDR1 reads SGHVS; CDR2 reads FQNEAQ. This CDR3 comprises 12 residues. V was pared by 1 base and J by 14 bases, with 14 bases between. Sequencing was performed with immunoSEQ multiplex PCR; in TCRdb, only in-frame clones are kept and a portion is missing. The sample includes about 270,000 clones, approximately 91% of them seen just once. This TCR was sampled from a woman aged 40 to 50 with acute COVID-19. The source material was PBMCs or T cells enriched from blood (not recorded which). V is TRBV7-8 and J is TRBJ2-5, with D unclear. The CDR3 loop reads CASSLVSLALYF. The CDR3 coding sequence is TGTGCCAGCAGCTTAGTAAGCCTCGCTCTTTACTTC.